This T cell receptor beta chain was documented in a study of cytomegalovirus exposure and HLA in healthy donors. The study's findings and limits: The classifier reportedly diagnosed cytomegalovirus status with high specificity and sensitivity. Some V segments (TRBV6-2 and TRBV6-3 among them) were excluded as indistinguishable. CMV serostatus was the sole immune exposure information available.

Both 60 Vbeta primers and 13 Jbeta primers went into the PCR. Here immunoSEQ multiplex PCR was the method, and the copy in TCRdb shows in-frame clones only, minus some. The repertoire includes 80,000 or so clones, around 58% of them detected once, and approximately 5.8% sits in the top ten. CDR1 and CDR2 (germline): GTSNPN, SVGIG (reference sequence). This CDR3 is built from 12 residues. V was shortened by 0 bases and J by 0 bases, with 3 bases between the two germline ends. This clone was detected once. No antigen is known for it. Specimen: PBMCs. V usage is TRBV30 and J usage is TRBJ2-7; D is uncertain. This receptor was taken from a young man in good health and CMV-seropositive. The DNA of the CDR3 is TGTGCCTGGAGTGTCGGCTCCTACGAGCAGTACTTC. Translation: CAWSVGSYEQYF.